This passage covers 16 T cell receptor beta chains from one sample sequenced in a study of blood T cells in healthy people across ages. The authors ran a second PCR of 7 to 11 cycles using a sample-barcoded 5' primer and a J-beta primer mix. Via MiXCR, TCRdb re-called the 5' RACE reads, giving one row per CDR3 protein. Among around 1,000,000 distinct CDR3 sequences, 35% to 45% were seen once, and the ten largest hold around 13%. The material sequenced was blood. These receptors came from a man younger than 30 in good health.

Worth noting for this clonotype: Its ends do not fully match the called genes, so a read error is possible. The V and J genes are TRBV4-3 and TRBJ2-4; 7 bases map to TRBD2. The CDR3 loop spans 18 amino acids. CDR1 and CDR2 (germline): LGHNA, YSLEER. CDR3 nucleotides: TGCGCCAGCAACCAAGATCTTTCCAGCGGGGTCGACAAAAACATTCAGTACTTC. It codes for CASNQDLSSGVDKNIQYF.

Concerning this clonotype: This clone may be a read error of a much larger clone one base away. This chain uses TRBV13 with TRBJ1-1; a possible D gene is TRBD1 (6 bases). Germline V gene data show CDR1 as PRHDT and CDR2 as FYEKMQ (reference sequence). CDR3 size: 15 residues. V lost 6 bases and J 0 bases, leaving 14 bases between the germline ends. CDR3 protein: CASRLRGGLNTEAFF. The CDR3 DNA follows: TGTGCCAGCAGGTTGAGGGGGGGGCTGAACACTGAAGCTTTCTTT.

This clonotype was seen a few times. V usage is TRBV9 and J usage is TRBJ2-3; 9 bases match TRBD2. CDR3 length: 16 residues. Trimming cost V 3 bases and J 2 bases; bases outside gene matches: 7. In germline, CDR1 is SGDLS, CDR2 YYNGEE. The chain's CDR3 is CASSAFSGGFTDTQYF. CDR3 bases: TGTGCCAGCAGCGCATTCAGCGGGGGGTTCACAGATACGCAGTATTTT.

The V and J genes are TRBV10-3 and TRBJ2-3; D is uncertain. The V gene lost 3 bases and the J gene lost 5 bases, with 12 bases spanning the gap. The CDR3 covers 14 residues. Germline V gene lookup returns CDR1 ENHRY and CDR2 SYGVKD. The CDR3 DNA reads as TGTGCCATCAGTGACTCCCGGACGGTAGATACGCAGTATTTT. Encoded protein: CAISDSRTVDTQYF.

This clonotype was counted only a few times. The rearrangement links TRBV4-3 to TRBJ1-5; no firm D call. The germline gives CDR1 LGHNA, CDR2 YSLEER. The V end lost 0 bases, the J end lost 6 bases, and 15 bases lay between the germline ends. The CDR3 is made up of 16 amino acids. CDR3 amino acids: CASSQDTAGEGQPQHF. The CDR3 nucleotides read TGCGCCAGCAGCCAAGACACGGCAGGAGAGGGTCAGCCCCAGCATTTT.

This clonotype was counted ten times or more. The chain couples TRBV4-3 to TRBJ1-1; unclear D gene. This CDR3 has 13 residues. Germline V gene sequence: CDR1 LGHNA, CDR2 YSLEER. V lost 0 bases, J lost 3 bases, and 5 bases lay in between. CDR3 in amino acids: CASSQDRDTEAFF. The CDR3 DNA sequence: TGCGCCAGCAGCCAAGATCGGGACACTGAAGCTTTCTTT.

As to this clonotype: A much larger clonotype is one base distant, so this may be a read error. V gene TRBV12-3 or TRBV12-4 combines with J gene TRBJ2-7, with TRBD2 matching 7 bases. This CDR3 contains 14 residues. CDR3 protein: CTSSLLGGFYEQYF. The CDR3 DNA is TGTACCAGCAGTTTACTCGGGGGGTTCTACGAGCAGTACTTC.

V and J are TRBV5-1 and TRBJ2-7; D possibly corresponds to TRBD2 (6 bases). Trimming pared 3 bases from V and 7 bases from J, leaving 23 bases between. CDR3 length: 16 residues. Looked up from germline, CDR1 is SGHRS and CDR2 is YFSETQ. Here the CDR3 DNA reads TGCGCCAGCAGCTCTAGCGTCGGCACAGCTTACAATGAGCAGTACTTC. This translates into CASSSSVGTAYNEQYF.

This chain joins TRBV7-2 and TRBJ1-2; D possibly corresponds to TRBD1 (5 bases). V was cut by 5 bases and J by 5 bases, with 24 bases left in between. CDR1 is SGHTA, CDR2 FQGNSA, per germline. The CDR3 covers 17 residues. This CDR3 is CASSLNLQGLSGYGYTF. CDR3 DNA sequence: TGTGCCAGCAGCCTGAACCTTCAGGGTCTTTCGGGGTATGGCTACACCTTC.

This clonotype was recorded only once. J is TRBJ2-1 and V is TRBV6-5; possible D gene TRBD1, 6 bases. This CDR3 is 13 amino acids long. The germline gives CDR1 MNHEY, CDR2 SVGAGI. Trimming took off 5 bases at V and 6 bases at J, with 11 bases between the two ends. The CDR3 coding sequence is TGTGCCAGCAGTGACCAACAGGGCAATGAGCAGTTCTTC. Protein: CASSDQQGNEQFF.

There are a few counts of this clonotype. The chain links TRBV7-6 to TRBJ1-2, with no clear D. Per germline, CDR1 SGHVS and CDR2 FNYEAQ. This CDR3 region has 14 residues. V lost 5 bases and J 4 bases, leaving 14 bases between the germline ends. Here the CDR3 DNA reads TGTGCCAGCAGCCCCTCGGGGTGGGGCTATGGCTACACCTTC. Translation: CASSPSGWGYGYTF.

The CDR3 DNA is TGTGCCAGCACCGATCTACTAGCGGGGCATAGCTATAGCACAGATACGCAGTATTTT. This encodes CASTDLLAGHSYSTDTQYF. The gene calls are TRBV7-2 and TRBJ2-3; TRBD2 matches 10 bases. This CDR3 is 19 amino acids long. The junction had 16 bases not matched to a gene; V was cut back by 7 bases and J by 0 bases. Germline V lookup: CDR1 SGHTA, CDR2 FQGNSA.

This clonotype was observed a few times. This chain links TRBV27 with TRBJ1-6, with TRBD1 as a possible D gene (5 bases). V shed 7 bases and J shed 7 bases, with 11 bases lying between them. This CDR3 is built from 13 residues. Germline values: CDR1 MNHEY, CDR2 SMNVEV (reference sequence). The chain's CDR3 is CASTGQENSPLHF. For the CDR3, the DNA is TGTGCCAGCACAGGGCAGGAGAATTCACCCCTCCACTTT.

CDR3 residues: CSVVELAPSTDTQYF. DNA of the CDR3: TGCAGCGTTGTGGAACTAGCGCCTAGCACAGATACGCAGTATTTT. V usage is TRBV29-1 and J usage is TRBJ2-3, with TRBD2 matching 7 bases. This CDR3 is 15 amino acids long. CDR1 and CDR2 (germline): SQVTM, ANQGSEA. V lost 4 bases to trimming and J lost 0 bases; unmatched junction nucleotides: 7.

The chain couples TRBV11-2 to TRBJ1-2; 9 positions match TRBD1. The CDR3 runs 15 residues. CDR1 and CDR2 from the germline V gene are SGHAT and FQNNGV. V was pared by 10 bases and J by 4 bases, with 13 bases of the junction left unmatched. CDR3 nucleotide sequence: TGTGCCAACAGTCCCACAGGGGGCGCTCCCTATGGCTACACCTTC. It codes for CANSPTGGAPYGYTF.

The rearrangement links TRBV5-1 to TRBJ2-3; TRBD2 matches 11 bases. V lost 4 bases to trimming and J lost 4 bases; unmatched junction nucleotides: 11. The germline gives CDR1 SGHRS, CDR2 YFSETQ. The length of the CDR3 is 17 residues. As DNA, the CDR3 is TGCGCCAGCAGCCTAAACCCTGGGACTAGCGGATCAGATACGCAGTATTTT. Amino acid sequence: CASSLNPGTSGSDTQYF.